This TCR beta chain was found in a study of blood T cell repertoires in COVID-19 (dated by TCRdb to the early 2020s). Notes on the research overall: Samples from collaborators originated in the United States, Italy and Spain and spanned both the acute and convalescent phases of COVID-19. The material from the prospective study consisted of cDNA or gDNA derived from T cells, B-cell-depleted T cells, or PBMCs. Subjects who had been exposed to COVID-19, were actively infected with it, or had recovered from it provided the deeply sampled blood TCRbeta repertoires that made up the dataset. The repertoires were released in a freely available public database meant as a resource for research on the immune response to SARS-CoV-2. The samples were drawn from the first 160 participants of the ongoing ImmuneRACE study and from 1,254 subjects provided by 6 global collaborators. A de-identified subject ID, COVID-19 status, age in years and sex were almost always included in the sample metadata. Where available, HLA class I and class II types were taken from metadata supplied by the sample provider and were not determined by assay-based typing.

A second Seattle source provided samples from volunteer blood donors who had recovered from COVID-19. Whole blood was collected in K2EDTA tubes by collaborating institutions according to the institutions' own protocols. Collaborator samples were shipped for TCRbeta analysis as frozen whole blood, isolated PBMCs, or DNA extracted from either sample type. From the cysteine up to the phenylalanine, the CDR3 has a length of 14 residues. The CDR3 DNA has 42 bases and is translated from base 1. The germline V gene supplies CDR1 KGHDR and CDR2 SFDVKD. V is trimmed back by 3 bases and J by 4 bases, and the junction contains 3 bases that no gene match accounts for. Overall results and qualifications from the work: The quantity of clinical and demographic metadata differed by source and by participant and was supplied without curation.

This clone was observed once. This clone's antigen is unknown. The record has no base qualities; no much larger clone is one base away. The immunoSEQ Assay, a bias-controlled multiplex PCR, was used to amplify TCRbeta CDR3 regions from genomic DNA. The study's processing was this. Within the assay, amplification of reference gene primers was used to estimate how many nucleated cells each sample contained. Sequence reads were collapsed and filtered to measure the absolute abundance of every unique TCRbeta CDR3 rearrangement. For each sample, productive Simpson clonality was calculated as the square root of Simpson's diversity index across productive rearrangements. The table comes from immuneACCESS by way of TCRdb, which keeps in-frame sequences with V and J called. Part of the clones is missing from these tables; in studies checked, under half for an unresolved V gene and the rest for unknown reasons. For V, J and clone size, that table is used; D and trimming come from the DNA. This sample is represented by about 170,000 clones; 70% to 90% of them were singletons. Of the sample, more than 7.5% is held by the ten largest clones.

The source of this sequence is a man between 35 and 55 years old who had recovered from COVID-19. Input material: peripheral blood. The V and J genes are TRBV24-1 and TRBJ2-5, and TRBD1 matches 8 of the central bases. The CDR3 protein: CATSDNTGGETQYF. The DNA is TGTGCCACCAGTGATAACACAGGGGGAGAGACCCAGTACTTC.